What follows is one TCR beta chain and its context. What this receptor recognizes is not known. Base qualities are not provided; no much larger clone lies one nucleotide away. This specimen's time point label, per the study, means: about 28 days (+/-7) after the second vaccine dose. AZD1222 recipients with second doses at about 4 weeks or about 12 weeks were pooled, because spike-specific TCR depth and breadth did not differ between schedules. Vaccinee samples came from UK trials COV001 and COV002, including a single-blind randomized controlled phase 2/3 trial of AZD1222 (ChAdOx1 nCoV-19) in healthy adults. For TCRbeta chain sequencing, PBMC samples from trial participants were taken at day 0 and at day 28 after the second dose. This specimen belongs to a study of T cell responses to AZD1222 COVID-19 vaccine (dated by TCRdb to the early 2020s). Study-wide context: A total of over 230 trial participants underwent TCR sequencing, of whom around 210 had received two doses of AZD1222 and 26 had received two doses of the MenACWY control vaccine. Trial participants were enrolled by age into subgroups of 18-55, 56-69 and 70-plus years, and around 140, 26 and 57 TCR-sequenced participants, respectively, were included in these subgroups. The paper's findings and limits, for the study overall: In the small 56-69-year group, the increase in depth fell short of significance, most likely because of low power. Conclusions about previously exposed vaccinees are limited because only a handful of AZD1222 recipients were SARS-CoV-2 seropositive at baseline. No day 14 peak-response samples were available, so repertoires were characterized only after the peak T cell response. The whole spike protein was spanned by vaccine-associated CD4 TCRs, and dominant responses were seen in regions 160-218 and 743-854. After two AZD1222 doses, spike-specific TCR breadth and depth were significantly higher than at day 0 and than in MenACWY recipients. Participants were mostly white British and included more females than males, and it was suggested by the authors that clonal diversity may have been underestimated. Epitopes outside the regions mutated in the B.1.351 and B.1.1.7 variants were reportedly recognized by nearly half of the unique spike-specific TCRs.

V loses 7 bases at its end and J loses 1 base; junction bases beyond the gene matches: 4. From a lookup of the germline V gene, CDR1 and CDR2 are SGHRS and YFSETQ. The CDR3, cysteine through phenylalanine, is 14 amino acids long. Only the CDR3 DNA stays, 42 bases, in frame from base 1. The CDR3 regions of human TCRbeta chains were subjected to immunosequencing. Per the source publication's procedure: Repertoire TCRs were checked for matches against a reference library of SARS-CoV-2-specific TCRs that had been generated using the MIRA antigen-specificity platform. Breadth was defined as the fraction of unique TCRs that were SARS-CoV-2-associated. Depth was defined as the fraction of total T cells that were SARS-CoV-2-associated. Using the MIRA data, each spike-specific TCR was mapped to the spike region that the TCR reacts to and placed in a CD4 or CD8 class. Log10-transformed breadth and depth values were compared by one-way ANOVA with Sidak's multiple comparisons tests. Held by TCRdb, this immuneACCESS table contains in-frame sequences only and omits some clones. Under half of the omission traces to an unresolved V gene where checked; the cause of the rest is unknown. That table supplies the V and J calls and clone size; D and trimming were determined from the DNA. The sample contains around 150,000 clones, approximately 91% of them found a single time. The ten biggest clones cover 1.9% of the sample.

The sequence was obtained from an adult who received the AZD1222 COVID-19 vaccine. The starting material was peripheral blood, obtained 28 days after the second AZD1222 dose. Rearrangement joined TRBV5-1 to TRBJ2-5; 10 of the junction bases match TRBD2. The DNA is TGCGCCAGCTACAGGACTAGCGGCCAAGAGACCCAGTACTTC. This yields the protein CASYRTSGQETQYF.